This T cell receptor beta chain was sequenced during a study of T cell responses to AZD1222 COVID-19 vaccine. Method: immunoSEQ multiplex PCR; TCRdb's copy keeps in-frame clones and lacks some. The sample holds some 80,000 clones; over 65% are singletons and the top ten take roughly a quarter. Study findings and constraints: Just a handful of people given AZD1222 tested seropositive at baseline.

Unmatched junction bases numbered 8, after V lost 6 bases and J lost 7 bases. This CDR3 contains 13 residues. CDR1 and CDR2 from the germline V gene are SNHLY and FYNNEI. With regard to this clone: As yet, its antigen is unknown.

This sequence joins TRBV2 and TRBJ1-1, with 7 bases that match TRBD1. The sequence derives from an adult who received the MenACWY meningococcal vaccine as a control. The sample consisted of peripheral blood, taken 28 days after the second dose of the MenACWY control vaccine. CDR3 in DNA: TGTGCCAGCAGCCCAACGGGACAGATTGAAGCTTTCTTT. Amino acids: CASSPTGQIEAFF.